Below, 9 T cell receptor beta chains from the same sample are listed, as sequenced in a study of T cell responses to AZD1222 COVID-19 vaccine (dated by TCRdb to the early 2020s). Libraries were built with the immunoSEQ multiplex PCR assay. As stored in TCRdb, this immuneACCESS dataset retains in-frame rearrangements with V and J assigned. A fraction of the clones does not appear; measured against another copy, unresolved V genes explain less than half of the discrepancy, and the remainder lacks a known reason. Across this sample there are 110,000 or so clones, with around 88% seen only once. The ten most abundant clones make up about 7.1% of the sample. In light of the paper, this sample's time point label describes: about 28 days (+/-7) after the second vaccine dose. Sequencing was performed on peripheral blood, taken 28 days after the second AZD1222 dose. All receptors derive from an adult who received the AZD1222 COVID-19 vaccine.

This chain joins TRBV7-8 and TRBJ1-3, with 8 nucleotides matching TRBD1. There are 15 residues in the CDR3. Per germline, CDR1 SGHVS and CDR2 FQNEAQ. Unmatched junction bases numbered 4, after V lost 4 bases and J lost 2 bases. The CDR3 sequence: CASSSYRGAGNTIYF. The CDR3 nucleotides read TGTGCCAGCAGCTCCTACAGGGGGGCTGGAAACACCATATATTTT. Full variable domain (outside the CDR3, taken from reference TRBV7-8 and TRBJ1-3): GAGVSQSPRYKVAKRGQDVALRCDPISGHVSLFWYQQALGQGPEFLTYFQNEAQLDKSGLPSDRFFAERPEGSVSTLKIQRTQQEDSAVYLCASSSYRGAGNTIYFGEGSWLTVV.

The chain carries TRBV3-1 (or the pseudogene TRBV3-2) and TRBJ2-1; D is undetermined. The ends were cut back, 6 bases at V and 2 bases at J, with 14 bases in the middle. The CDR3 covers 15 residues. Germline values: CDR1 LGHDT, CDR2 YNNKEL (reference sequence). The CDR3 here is CASRAQNRPYNEQFF. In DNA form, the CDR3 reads TGTGCCAGCAGGGCACAAAATCGTCCCTACAATGAGCAGTTCTTC.

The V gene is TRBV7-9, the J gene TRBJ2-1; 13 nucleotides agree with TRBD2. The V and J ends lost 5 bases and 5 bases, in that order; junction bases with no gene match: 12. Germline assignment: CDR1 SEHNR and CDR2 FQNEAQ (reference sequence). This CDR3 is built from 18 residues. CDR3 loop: CASSAQNPGLAGNNEQFF. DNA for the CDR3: TGTGCCAGCAGCGCGCAGAACCCGGGACTAGCGGGAAACAATGAGCAGTTCTTC.

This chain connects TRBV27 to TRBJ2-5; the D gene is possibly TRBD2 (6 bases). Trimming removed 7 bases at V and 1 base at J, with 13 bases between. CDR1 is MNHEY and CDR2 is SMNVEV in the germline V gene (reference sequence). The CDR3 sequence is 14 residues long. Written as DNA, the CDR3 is TGTGCCAGCACCCCCCGGGAGTCCCAAGAGACCCAGTACTTC. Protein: CASTPRESQETQYF.

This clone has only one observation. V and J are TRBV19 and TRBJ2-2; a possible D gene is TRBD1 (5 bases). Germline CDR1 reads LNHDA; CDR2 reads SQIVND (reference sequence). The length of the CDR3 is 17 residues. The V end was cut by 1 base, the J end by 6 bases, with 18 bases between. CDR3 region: CASSIVQGWNGPGELFF. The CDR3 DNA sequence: TGTGCCAGTAGTATAGTCCAGGGTTGGAATGGGCCCGGGGAGCTGTTTTTT.

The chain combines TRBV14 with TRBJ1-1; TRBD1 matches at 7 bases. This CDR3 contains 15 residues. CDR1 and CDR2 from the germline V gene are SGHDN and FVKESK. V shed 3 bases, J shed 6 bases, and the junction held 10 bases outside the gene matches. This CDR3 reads CASSHPRGTGAEAFF. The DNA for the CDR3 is TGTGCCAGCAGCCATCCCCGGGGAACAGGGGCTGAAGCTTTCTTT.

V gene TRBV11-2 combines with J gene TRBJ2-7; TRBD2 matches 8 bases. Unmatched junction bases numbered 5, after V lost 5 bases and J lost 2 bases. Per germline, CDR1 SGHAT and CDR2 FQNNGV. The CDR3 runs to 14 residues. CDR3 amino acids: CASSSYSGTYEQYF. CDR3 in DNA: TGTGCCAGCAGCAGTTATAGCGGGACCTACGAGCAGTACTTC. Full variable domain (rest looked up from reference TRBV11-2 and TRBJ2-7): EAGVAQSPRYKIIEKRQSVAFWCNPISGHATLYWYQQILGQGPKLLIQFQNNGVVDDSQLPKDRFSAERLKGVDSTLKIQPAKLEDSAVYLCASSSYSGTYEQYFGPGTRLTVT.

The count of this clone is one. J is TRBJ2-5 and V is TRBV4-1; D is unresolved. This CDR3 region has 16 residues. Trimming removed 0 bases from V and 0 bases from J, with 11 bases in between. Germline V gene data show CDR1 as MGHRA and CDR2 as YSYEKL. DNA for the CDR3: TGCGCCAGCAGCCAAGATTTTACCGCGTACCAAGAGACCCAGTACTTC. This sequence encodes CASSQDFTAYQETQYF.

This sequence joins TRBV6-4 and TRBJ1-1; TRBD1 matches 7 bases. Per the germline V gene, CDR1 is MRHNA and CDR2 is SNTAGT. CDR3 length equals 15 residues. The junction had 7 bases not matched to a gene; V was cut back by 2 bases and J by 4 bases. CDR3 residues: CASSDPDRESTEAFF. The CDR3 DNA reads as TGTGCCAGCAGTGACCCCGACAGGGAAAGCACTGAAGCTTTCTTT.